This T cell receptor beta chain was sequenced during a study of cytomegalovirus exposure and HLA in healthy donors. Germline CDR1 and CDR2: MNHNS and SASEGT. Trimming removed 1 base at V and 4 bases at J, with 11 bases between. The CDR3 length is 15 residues. Study results and limitations: Cytomegalovirus-associated TCR beta chains were listed, numbering 150 to 200. CMV antigen specificity of a few CMV-associated chains was confirmed in vitro.

The method was immunoSEQ multiplex PCR; TCRdb's version includes in-frame clones alone and lacks a portion of them. This sample yields roughly 95,000 clones, of which roughly 85% are seen a single time; 20% belongs to the top ten. Note on this clone: Its target is unknown.

This chain joins TRBV6-1 and TRBJ1-5, with D possibly matching TRBD1 (5 bases). Sequencing used PBMCs. The receptor was isolated from a man aged 18 to 29 in good health and CMV-seropositive. The CDR3 nucleotides are TGTGCCAGCAGTGAAGGCCAGGGCACTAATCAGCCCCAGCATTTT. It encodes CASSEGQGTNQPQHF.